This T cell receptor beta chain appears in the sequencing data of a study of CD8 T cells in Susac syndrome. The length of the CDR3 is 15 residues. The V and J ends lost 4 bases and 3 bases respectively, with 15 bases between them. CDR1 and CDR2 (germline): MDHEN, SYDVKM. Random hexamers served to reverse transcribe about 0.5 to 1 ug RNA. Multiplex immunoSEQ PCR targeted 54 Vbeta and 13 Jbeta TCR beta segments. A single record per CDR3 protein comes from TCRdb applying MiXCR to the immunoSEQ multiplex PCR reads. The repertoire holds hundreds of thousands of distinct CDR3 sequences, with more than 80% as singletons. Sequencing targeted TCR beta in blood CD8+ and CD4+ T cells.

The clonotype originates from a human donor with multiple sclerosis. The sample was CD8+ T cells from PBMCs. The chain joins TRBV28 to TRBJ1-1; D may be TRBD1 (5 bases). Written as DNA, the CDR3 is TGTGCCAGCAGTTCCTCGGGGACCGTCCACACTGAAGCTTTCTTT. Translated, it gives CASSSSGTVHTEAFF.